The sequence of this T cell receptor (beta chain) was determined in a study of glioma-infiltrating T cells. Study-level findings and limits: Gliomas, especially low-grade, showed above-expected tissue-blood divergence; non-neoplastic patients showed below.

Using RNA template, CDR3s of TCR alpha and beta were amplified with iRepertoire arm-PCR. TCRdb independently ran MiXCR on the multiplex PCR reads; one entry per CDR3 protein. The table has under 150,000 distinct CDR3 sequences, 24% seen once. There are many counts of this clonotype. As yet, its antigen is unknown. The CDR3 spans 17 residues. Unmatched junction bases numbered 12, after V lost 5 bases and J lost 2 bases. Germline CDR1 LNHDA, CDR2 SQIVND (reference sequence). The sequence was obtained from a human donor with low-grade glioma or glioblastoma, undergoing nonglioma brain surgery, or in good health (not recorded which). This chain links TRBV19 with TRBJ2-5; 9 nucleotides agree with TRBD2. The sample comprised glioma tissue, nonneoplastic brain tissue, or PBMCs (not recorded which). CDR3 nucleotides: TGTGCCAGTAGTTCTCTCGCGGGGGGGCCTCGGCAAGAGACCCAGTACTTC. This translates into CASSSLAGGPRQETQYF.